This TCR beta chain was captured by sequencing in a study of shared clonotypes between healthy human individuals. Across the whole study: The study used three CD4 naive, three CD4 memory, two CD8 naive and one CD8 memory plate per donor.

As to this clone: This CDR3 is also generated by other DNA sequences in the sample.

The CDR3 runs 15 residues. The germline V gene has CDR1 SGHAT and CDR2 FQNNGV. Losses at the gene ends were 5 bases for V and 1 base for J; bases not matched to a gene: 3. The assay was carried out at the deep level. The protocol was immunoSEQ multiplex PCR, while the TCRdb copy is restricted to in-frame clones and leaves out a portion. The sample has 2 million to 3 million clones; approximately 94% are singletons. All donors were Caucasian adults living in Nashville, Tennessee. CD4+ cells were split into CD45RA+ naive and CD45RA-negative memory subsets. The specimen sequenced was naive CD4+ T cells sorted from blood. Noted subset: CD45RA+ positively selected. This sequence joins TRBV11-2 and TRBJ2-1, with 9 nucleotides matching TRBD1. The receptor's source is a man between 18 and 35 years old in good health. The CDR3 is CASSPDRGSYNEQFF. For the CDR3, the DNA is TGTGCCAGCAGCCCGGACAGGGGTTCCTACAATGAGCAGTTCTTC.